Following are 21 T cell receptor beta chains from one sample sequenced in a study of Tregs in tolerant kidney transplant recipients. Sequenced by immunoSEQ multiplex PCR; TCRdb stores in-frame clones only, minus some. The data show 10,000 to 11,000 clones, with about 90% seen just once and around 6% held by the top ten. No antigen is known for these receptors. The sequencing here drew on Tregs from blood cultured with allogeneic cells, taken before the transplant. The source is a human patient who received a combined kidney and bone marrow transplant.

The J gene is TRBJ2-2, the V gene TRBV6-5; D remains ambiguous. V lost 0 bases and J lost 4, with 9 bases in between. This CDR3 has 15 amino acids. Germline V gene sequence: CDR1 MNHEY, CDR2 SVGAGI. This chain's CDR3 is CASSYSLLATGELFF. As DNA, the CDR3 is TGTGCCAGCAGTTACTCCCTTCTCGCCACCGGGGAGCTGTTTTTT.

V usage is TRBV21-1 and J usage is TRBJ1-4; the D call in the table, TRBD1, was not verified against the DNA. TRBV21-1 is tagged as a pseudogene. This CDR3 contains 16 residues. The CDR3, as DNA: TGTGCCAGCAGCAATAAACTGACAGGGAGGAATGAAAAACTGTTTTTT. This translates into CASSNKLTGRNEKLFF.

This clone was recorded only once. V and J are TRBV7-3 and TRBJ2-7, with TRBD1 identical over 7 bases. The CDR3 covers 16 residues. Germline V gene lookup returns CDR1 SGHTA and CDR2 FQGTGA. With 5 bases clipped from V and 8 bases from J, the junction kept 18 bases outside the gene matches. CDR3 nucleotide sequence: TGTGCCAGCAGCCCGACACGGACAGGATCTTACGAGCAGCAGTACTTC. Translated, it gives CASSPTRTGSYEQQYF.

V gene TRBV5-4 combines with J gene TRBJ2-1; 7 bases agree with TRBD2. Germline V gives CDR1 SGHNT, CDR2 YYREEE (reference sequence). Germline trimming cut 3 bases from V and 7 bases from J; bases unmatched to any gene: 10. The CDR3 runs to 15 residues. The CDR3 loop reads CASSWTLGRENEQFF. The CDR3 DNA sequence: TGTGCCAGCAGCTGGACCCTGGGGCGGGAGAATGAGCAGTTCTTC.

The chain carries TRBV5-1 and TRBJ1-4, with D tentatively TRBD1 (6 bases). Germline V lookup: CDR1 SGHRS, CDR2 YFSETQ. V was clipped by 4 bases and J by 8 bases, with 18 bases between them. The CDR3 runs 15 residues. The CDR3 DNA reads as TGCGCCAGCAGCAGGGCGGACAGATCTCAAGAAAAACTGTTTTTT. This gives the protein CASSRADRSQEKLFF.

The CDR3: CASSYRAGTNGYTF. CDR3 bases: TGTGCCAGCAGTTACAGGGCAGGGACAAATGGCTACACCTTC. This chain uses TRBV6-6 with TRBJ1-2, with a tentative D call TRBD1 (6 bases). V lost 2 bases and J 6 bases, leaving 13 bases between the germline ends. The germline V gene encodes CDR1 MNHNY and CDR2 SVGAGI (reference sequence). The length of the CDR3 is 14 residues.

This chain joins TRBV15 and TRBJ2-2, with 7 bases matching TRBD2. This CDR3 comprises 17 residues. Germline V CDR1 and CDR2: LNHNV, YYDKDF (reference sequence). V lost 0 bases to trimming and J lost 6 bases; unmatched junction nucleotides: 10. CDR3 sequence reads: CATSRDRWAGRAGELFF. The CDR3 DNA is TGTGCCACCAGCAGAGATAGGTGGGCAGGGAGGGCCGGGGAGCTGTTTTTT. Filled out from reference TRBV15 and TRBJ2-2, the complete variable domain reads DAMVIQNPRYQVTQFGKPVTLSCSQTLNHNVMYWYQQKSSQAPKLLFHYYDKDFNNEADTPDNFQSRRPNTSFCFLDIRSPGLGDTAMYLCATSRDRWAGRAGELFFGEGSRLTVL.

This rearrangement joins TRBV19 to TRBJ1-1; 8 bases map to TRBD1. Germline values: CDR1 LNHDA, CDR2 SQIVND (reference sequence). The V segment lost 8 bases and the J segment 5 bases; nucleotides outside the gene matches: 10. The CDR3 totals 14 residues. The DNA for the CDR3 is TGTGCCAGTCGCGACAGGGGAGAGAATACTGAAGCTTTCTTT. Translating gives CASRDRGENTEAFF.

This chain connects TRBV6-1 to TRBJ2-7; TRBD2 is a possible D gene (6 bases). The germline V gene encodes CDR1 MNHNS and CDR2 SASEGT. V shed 7 bases and J shed 11 bases, with 18 bases lying between them. This CDR3 contains 12 residues. CDR3 residues: CASIGGIMAKYF. In DNA form, the CDR3 reads TGTGCCAGCATAGGCGGGATAATGGCCAAGTACTTC.

A single count supports this clone. This chain uses TRBV5-1 with TRBJ2-7; D is possibly TRBD1 (6 bases). Trimming pared 0 bases from V and 3 bases from J, leaving 13 bases between. Germline V gene sequence: CDR1 SGHRS, CDR2 YFSETQ. There are 15 residues in the CDR3. CDR3: CASSLAGGSLYEQYF. The DNA for the CDR3 is TGCGCCAGCAGCTTGGCTGGGGGCTCACTCTACGAGCAGTACTTC.

The genes are TRBV30 and TRBJ1-2; TRBD1 might be the D (5 bases). The CDR3 runs to 13 residues. The V and J ends lost 4 bases and 1 base respectively, with 10 bases between them. The germline V gene has CDR1 GTSNPN and CDR2 SVGIG (reference sequence). The CDR3: CAWMGGINYGYTF. CDR3 coding DNA: TGTGCCTGGATGGGGGGGATTAACTATGGCTACACCTTC. The full variable domain, with the rest looked up from reference TRBV30 and TRBJ1-2, is SQTIHQWPATLVQPVGSPLSLECTVEGTSNPNLYWYRQAAGRGLQLLFYSVGIGQISSEVPQNLSASRPQDRQFILSSKKLLLSDSGFYLCAWMGGINYGYTFGSGTRLTVV.

This chain links TRBV9 with TRBJ2-5; 8 nucleotides agree with TRBD2. Trimming cost V 7 bases and J 2 bases; bases outside gene matches: 7. Germline V gives CDR1 SGDLS, CDR2 YYNGEE. The CDR3 runs 14 residues. CDR3 amino acids: CASGGTSGQETQYF. The CDR3 DNA reads TGTGCCAGCGGGGGGACTAGTGGACAAGAGACCCAGTACTTC.

The V gene is TRBV5-6, the J gene TRBJ2-5; 12 nucleotides match TRBD2. CDR1 and CDR2 (germline): SGHDT, YYEEEE. The CDR3 has 17 residues. Trimming cost V 3 bases and J 5 bases; bases outside gene matches: 11. CDR3 DNA: TGTGCCAGCAGCTACCGCCTAGCGGGGGGGCCGGGCGAGACCCAGTACTTC. As protein: CASSYRLAGGPGETQYF.

CDR3 nucleotide sequence: TGTGCCAGCAGCAAAGTGGTCAGGGGTTTCAATCAGCCCCAGCATTTT. Amino acid sequence: CASSKVVRGFNQPQHF. The chain has TRBV21-1 and TRBJ1-5; the D call in the table, TRBD1, was not verified against the DNA. TRBV21-1 is listed as a pseudogene. This CDR3 region has 16 residues.

CDR3 loop: CASSLIGQGGEKLFF. The CDR3 bases are TGTGCCAGCAGCTTGATCGGCCAGGGGGGAGAAAAACTGTTTTTT. The chain is built from TRBV5-6 and TRBJ1-4, with TRBD1 matching 7 bases. The junction had 8 bases not matched to a gene; V was cut back by 1 base and J by 8 bases. This CDR3 spans 15 amino acids. Germline values: CDR1 SGHDT, CDR2 YYEEEE.

The chain carries TRBV10-3 and TRBJ1-4, with D perhaps TRBD1 (6 bases). Between the trimmed V and J ends, which lost 3 bases and 7 bases, there was a span of 21 bases. The CDR3 runs 17 residues. Germline values: CDR1 ENHRY, CDR2 SYGVKD. The CDR3 region has the DNA TGTGCCATCAGTGACCCCGTCCGGGGGGCGGTAGGTGAAAAACTGTTTTTT. Translation gives CAISDPVRGAVGEKLFF.

The chain employs TRBV2 and TRBJ1-5; D gene ambiguous. Per the germline V gene, CDR1 is SNHLY and CDR2 is FYNNEI. The CDR3 consists of 14 residues. Trimming removed 3 bases from V and 4 bases from J, with 10 bases in between. CDR3 amino acids: CASSDGVRNQPQHF. The CDR3 DNA follows: TGTGCCAGCAGTGACGGGGTCCGAAATCAGCCCCAGCATTTT.

The chain uses TRBV4-3 and TRBJ1-2; D uncertain. The CDR3 has 14 residues. Germline loops: CDR1 LGHNA, CDR2 YSLEER. With 0 bases removed from V and 8 bases from J, the gap between germline ends came to 13 bases. The CDR3 here is CASSQEGNPIGYTF. Here the CDR3 DNA reads TGCGCCAGCAGCCAAGAAGGGAACCCTATAGGCTACACCTTC.

This chain links TRBV4-2 with TRBJ2-2; 14 bases line up with TRBD2. Germline-derived CDR1 and CDR2 are LGHNA and YNFKEQ. Trimming removed 3 bases from V and 7 bases from J; junction bases left unmatched: 13. CDR3 length equals 19 residues. CDR3: CASSQLSTSGRAKGGELFF. The CDR3 coding sequence is TGTGCCAGCAGCCAGCTTTCGACTAGCGGGAGGGCCAAGGGCGGGGAGCTGTTTTTT.

This clone was seen just once. The rearrangement joins TRBV7-9 to TRBJ2-7, with D perhaps TRBD1 (7 bases). Germline V gives CDR1 SEHNR, CDR2 FQNEAQ (reference sequence). With 4 bases removed from V and 1 base from J, the gap between germline ends came to 17 bases. The CDR3 is 16 amino acids. As DNA, the CDR3 is TGTGCCAGCAGCTCAGTAGGAGGGGGCAAGTCCTACGAGCAGTACTTC. It is translated as CASSSVGGGKSYEQYF.

The CDR3 here is CASSPENTQYF. Written as DNA, the CDR3 is TGTGCCAGCAGTCCGGAGAATACGCAGTATTTT. This chain joins TRBV28 and TRBJ2-3; D not certain. The CDR3 length is 11 residues. Germline V gene lookup returns CDR1 MDHEN and CDR2 SYDVKM. V lost 5 bases and J lost 7, with 7 bases in between.